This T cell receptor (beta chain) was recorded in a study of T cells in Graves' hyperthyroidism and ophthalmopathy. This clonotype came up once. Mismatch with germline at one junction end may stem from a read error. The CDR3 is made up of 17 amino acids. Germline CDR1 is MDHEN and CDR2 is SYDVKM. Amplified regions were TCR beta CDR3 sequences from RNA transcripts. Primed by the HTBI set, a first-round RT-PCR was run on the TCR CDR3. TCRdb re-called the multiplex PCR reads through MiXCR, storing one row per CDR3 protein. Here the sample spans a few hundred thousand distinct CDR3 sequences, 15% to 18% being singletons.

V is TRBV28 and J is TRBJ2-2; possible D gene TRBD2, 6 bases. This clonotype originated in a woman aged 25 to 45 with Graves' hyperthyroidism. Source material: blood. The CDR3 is CASSFYGLAENGGELFF. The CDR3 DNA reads TGTGCCAGCAGTTTTTACGGCTTAGCTGAAAATGGCGGGGAGCTGTTCTTT. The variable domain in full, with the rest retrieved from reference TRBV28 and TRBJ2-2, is DVKVTQSSRYLVKRTGEKVFLECVQDMDHENMFWYRQDPGLGLRLIYFSYDVKMKEKGDIPEGYSVSREKKERFSLILESASTNQTSMYLCASSFYGLAENGGELFFGEGSRLTVL.